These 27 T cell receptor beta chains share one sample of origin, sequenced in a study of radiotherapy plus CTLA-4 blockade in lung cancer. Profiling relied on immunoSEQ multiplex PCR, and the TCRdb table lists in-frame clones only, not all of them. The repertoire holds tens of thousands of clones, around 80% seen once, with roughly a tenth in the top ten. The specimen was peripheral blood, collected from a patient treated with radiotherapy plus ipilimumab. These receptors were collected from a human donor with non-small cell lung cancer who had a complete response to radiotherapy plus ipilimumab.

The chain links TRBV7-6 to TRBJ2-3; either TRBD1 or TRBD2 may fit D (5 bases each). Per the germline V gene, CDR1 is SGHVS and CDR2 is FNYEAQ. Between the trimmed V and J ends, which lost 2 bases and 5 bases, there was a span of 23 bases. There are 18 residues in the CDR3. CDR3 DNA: TGTGCCAGCAGCTTAATGTTTGGTGTACGAGGGGCTTTAGATACGCAGTATTTT. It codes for CASSLMFGVRGALDTQYF.

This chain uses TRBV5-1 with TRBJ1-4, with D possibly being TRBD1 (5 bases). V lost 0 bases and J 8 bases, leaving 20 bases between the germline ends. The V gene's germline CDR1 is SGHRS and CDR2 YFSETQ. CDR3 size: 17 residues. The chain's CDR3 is CASSLESRGQGKEKLFF. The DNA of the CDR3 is TGCGCCAGCAGCTTGGAGAGTAGGGGTCAAGGGAAGGAAAAACTGTTTTTT.

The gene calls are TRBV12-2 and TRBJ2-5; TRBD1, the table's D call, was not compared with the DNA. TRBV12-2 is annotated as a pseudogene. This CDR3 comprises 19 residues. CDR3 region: CASRLAGGESQGARETQYF. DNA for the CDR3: TGTGCAAGTCGCTTAGCGGGTGGGGAAAGTCAGGGGGCACGAGAGACCCAGTACTTC.

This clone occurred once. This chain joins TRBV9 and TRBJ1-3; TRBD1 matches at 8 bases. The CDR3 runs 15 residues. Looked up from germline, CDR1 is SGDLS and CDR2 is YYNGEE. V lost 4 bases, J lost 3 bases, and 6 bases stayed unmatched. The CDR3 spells CASSPQGASGNTIYF. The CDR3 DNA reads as TGTGCCAGCAGCCCTCAGGGGGCTAGTGGAAACACCATATATTTT. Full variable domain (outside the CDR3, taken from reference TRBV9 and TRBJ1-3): DSGVTQTPKHLITATGQRVTLRCSPRSGDLSVYWYQQSLDQGLQFLIQYYNGEERAKGNILERFSAQQFPDLHSELNLSSLELGDSALYFCASSPQGASGNTIYFGEGSWLTVV.

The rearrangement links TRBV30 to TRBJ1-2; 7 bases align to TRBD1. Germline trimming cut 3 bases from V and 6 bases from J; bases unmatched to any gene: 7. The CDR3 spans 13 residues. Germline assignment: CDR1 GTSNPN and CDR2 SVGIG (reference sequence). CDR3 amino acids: CAWRLSGGHGYTF. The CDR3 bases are TGTGCCTGGAGGTTGTCAGGGGGACATGGCTACACCTTC. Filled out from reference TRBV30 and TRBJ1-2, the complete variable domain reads SQTIHQWPATLVQPVGSPLSLECTVEGTSNPNLYWYRQAAGRGLQLLFYSVGIGQISSEVPQNLSASRPQDRQFILSSKKLLLSDSGFYLCAWRLSGGHGYTFGSGTRLTVV.

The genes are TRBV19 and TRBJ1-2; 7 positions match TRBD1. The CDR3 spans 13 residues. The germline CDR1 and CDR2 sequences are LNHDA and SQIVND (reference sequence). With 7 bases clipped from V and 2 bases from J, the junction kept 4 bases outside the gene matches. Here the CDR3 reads CASNRQGNYGYTF. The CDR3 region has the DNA TGTGCCAGTAATCGACAGGGAAACTATGGCTACACCTTC.

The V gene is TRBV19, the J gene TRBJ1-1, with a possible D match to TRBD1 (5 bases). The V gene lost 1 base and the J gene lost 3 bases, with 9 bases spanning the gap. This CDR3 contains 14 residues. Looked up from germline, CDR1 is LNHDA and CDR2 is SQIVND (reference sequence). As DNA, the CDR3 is TGTGCCAGTAGTATAGCCAGGGAAGACACTGAAGCTTTCTTT. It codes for CASSIAREDTEAFF.

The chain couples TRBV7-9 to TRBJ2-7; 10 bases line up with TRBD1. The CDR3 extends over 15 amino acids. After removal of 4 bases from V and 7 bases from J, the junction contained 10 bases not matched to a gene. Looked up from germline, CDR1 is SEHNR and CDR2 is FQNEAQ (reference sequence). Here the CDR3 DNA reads TGTGCCAGCAGCTATGGGGGACAGGGGCGATGGGAGCAGTACTTC. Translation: CASSYGGQGRWEQYF.

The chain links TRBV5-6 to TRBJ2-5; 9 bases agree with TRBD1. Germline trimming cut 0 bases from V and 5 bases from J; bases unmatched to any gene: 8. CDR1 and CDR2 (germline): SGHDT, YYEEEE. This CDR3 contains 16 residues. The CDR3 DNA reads TGTGCCAGCAGCTTGGTTTCCGGGACAGGGTTGGAGACCCAGTACTTC. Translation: CASSLVSGTGLETQYF.

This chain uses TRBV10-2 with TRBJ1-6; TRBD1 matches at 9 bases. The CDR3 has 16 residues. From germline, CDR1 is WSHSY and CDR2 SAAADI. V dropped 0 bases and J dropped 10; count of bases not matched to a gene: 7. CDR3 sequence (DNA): TGCGCCAGCAGTGAGTCCCGACAGGGGGTGGGCTCACCCCTCCACTTT. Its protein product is CASSESRQGVGSPLHF.

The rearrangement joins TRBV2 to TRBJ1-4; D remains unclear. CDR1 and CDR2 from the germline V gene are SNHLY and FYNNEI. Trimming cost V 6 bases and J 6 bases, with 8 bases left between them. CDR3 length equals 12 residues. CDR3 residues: CASRADDEKLFF. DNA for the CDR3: TGTGCCAGCAGAGCCGACGATGAAAAACTGTTTTTT.

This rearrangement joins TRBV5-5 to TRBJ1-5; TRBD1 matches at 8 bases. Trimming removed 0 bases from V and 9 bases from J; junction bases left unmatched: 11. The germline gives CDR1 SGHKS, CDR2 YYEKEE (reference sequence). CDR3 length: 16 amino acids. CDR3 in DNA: TGTGCCAGCAGCTTGGGTTCAGGACAGGGCCCATTGCCCCAGCATTTT. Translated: CASSLGSGQGPLPQHF.

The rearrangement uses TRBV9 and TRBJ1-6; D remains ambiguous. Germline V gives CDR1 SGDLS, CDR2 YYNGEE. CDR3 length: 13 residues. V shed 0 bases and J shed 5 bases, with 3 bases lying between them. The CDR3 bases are TGTGCCAGCAGCGTAGGGGATAATTCACCCCTCCACTTT. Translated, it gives CASSVGDNSPLHF.

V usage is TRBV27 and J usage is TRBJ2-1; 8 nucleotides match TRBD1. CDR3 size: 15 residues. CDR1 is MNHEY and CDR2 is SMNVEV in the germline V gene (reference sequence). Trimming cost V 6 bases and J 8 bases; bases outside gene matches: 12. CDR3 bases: TGTGCCAGCAGGGACGGACAGGGTTGGGGGGATGAGCAGTTCTTC. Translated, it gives CASRDGQGWGDEQFF.

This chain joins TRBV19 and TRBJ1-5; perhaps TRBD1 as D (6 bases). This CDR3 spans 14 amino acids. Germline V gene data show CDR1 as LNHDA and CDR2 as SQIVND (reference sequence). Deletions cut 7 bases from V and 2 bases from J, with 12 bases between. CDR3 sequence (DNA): TGTGCCAGTATCCCGTCAGGGGGCAATCAGCCCCAGCATTTT. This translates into CASIPSGGNQPQHF.

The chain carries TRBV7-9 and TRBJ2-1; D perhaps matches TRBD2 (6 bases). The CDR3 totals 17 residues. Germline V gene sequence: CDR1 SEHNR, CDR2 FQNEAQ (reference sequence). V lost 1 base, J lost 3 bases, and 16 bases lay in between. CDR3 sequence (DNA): TGTGCCAGCAGCTTAGAGGGCCGACTAGGCTACTACAATGAGCAGTTCTTC. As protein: CASSLEGRLGYYNEQFF.

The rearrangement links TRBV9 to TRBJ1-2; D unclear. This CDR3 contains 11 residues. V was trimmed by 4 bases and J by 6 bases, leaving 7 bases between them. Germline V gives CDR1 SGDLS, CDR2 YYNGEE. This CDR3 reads CASSPSHGYTF. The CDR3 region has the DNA TGTGCCAGCAGCCCAAGCCATGGCTACACCTTC. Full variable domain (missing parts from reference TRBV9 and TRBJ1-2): DSGVTQTPKHLITATGQRVTLRCSPRSGDLSVYWYQQSLDQGLQFLIQYYNGEERAKGNILERFSAQQFPDLHSELNLSSLELGDSALYFCASSPSHGYTFGSGTRLTVV.

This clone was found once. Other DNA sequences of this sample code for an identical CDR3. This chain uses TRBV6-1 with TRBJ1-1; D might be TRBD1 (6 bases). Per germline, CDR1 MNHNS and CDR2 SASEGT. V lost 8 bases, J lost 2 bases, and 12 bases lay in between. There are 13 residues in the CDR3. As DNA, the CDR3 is TGTGCCAGCCGGAGGGGGGAAAACACTGAAGCTTTCTTT. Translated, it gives CASRRGENTEAFF.

In nucleotides, the CDR3 is TGTGCTAGTGGTTTGGGGACAGGGTGGAATGAGCAGTTCTTC. It encodes CASGLGTGWNEQFF. This chain connects TRBV12-5 to TRBJ2-1, with 8 bases matching TRBD1. Germline V lookup: CDR1 LGHNT, CDR2 FRNRAP. J lost 7 bases, V lost 1 base, and 3 bases had no gene match. CDR3 size: 14 residues.

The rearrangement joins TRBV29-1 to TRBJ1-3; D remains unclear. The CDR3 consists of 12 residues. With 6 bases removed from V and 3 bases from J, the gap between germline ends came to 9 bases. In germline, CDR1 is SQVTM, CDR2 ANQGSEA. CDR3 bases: TGCAGCGTCGCGGAAAATGGAAACACCATATATTTT. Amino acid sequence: CSVAENGNTIYF.

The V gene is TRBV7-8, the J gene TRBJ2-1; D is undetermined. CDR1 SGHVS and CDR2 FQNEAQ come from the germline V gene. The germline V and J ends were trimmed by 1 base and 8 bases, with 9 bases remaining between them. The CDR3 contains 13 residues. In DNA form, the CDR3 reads TGTGCCAGCAGCTTAGATTCGTTCGATGAGCAGTTCTTC. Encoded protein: CASSLDSFDEQFF. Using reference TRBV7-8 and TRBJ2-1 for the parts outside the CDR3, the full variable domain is GAGVSQSPRYKVAKRGQDVALRCDPISGHVSLFWYQQALGQGPEFLTYFQNEAQLDKSGLPSDRFFAERPEGSVSTLKIQRTQQEDSAVYLCASSLDSFDEQFFGPGTRLTVL.

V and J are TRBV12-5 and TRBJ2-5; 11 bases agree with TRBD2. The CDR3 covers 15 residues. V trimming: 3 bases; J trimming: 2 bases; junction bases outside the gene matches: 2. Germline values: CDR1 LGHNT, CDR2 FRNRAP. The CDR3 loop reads CASGLGTSGQETQYF. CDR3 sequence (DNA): TGTGCTAGTGGTTTAGGGACTAGCGGTCAAGAGACCCAGTACTTC.

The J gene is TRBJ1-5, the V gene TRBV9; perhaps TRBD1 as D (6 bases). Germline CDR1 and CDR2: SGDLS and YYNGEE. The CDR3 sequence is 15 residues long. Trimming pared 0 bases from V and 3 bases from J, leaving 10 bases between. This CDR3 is CASSVGSGDNQPQHF. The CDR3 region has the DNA TGTGCCAGCAGCGTAGGATCAGGGGACAATCAGCCCCAGCATTTT.

This CDR3 is CASSEFASGRAYNEQFF. The CDR3 DNA follows: TGCGCCAGCAGTGAGTTTGCTAGCGGGAGGGCCTACAATGAGCAGTTCTTC. J is TRBJ2-1 and V is TRBV10-1; 12 nucleotides match TRBD2. The V and J ends lost 1 base and 2 bases, in that order; junction bases with no gene match: 3. In germline, CDR1 is WNHNN, CDR2 SYGVQD (reference sequence). This CDR3 is 17 amino acids long.

The CDR3 sequence: CARSGLAGGHNEQFF. CDR3 DNA: TGTGCCAGAAGCGGCCTAGCGGGAGGGCACAATGAGCAGTTCTTC. The chain couples TRBV7-5 to TRBJ2-1; the tabulated D call, TRBD2, remains unverified against the DNA. TRBV7-5 is listed as a pseudogene. This CDR3 has 15 residues.

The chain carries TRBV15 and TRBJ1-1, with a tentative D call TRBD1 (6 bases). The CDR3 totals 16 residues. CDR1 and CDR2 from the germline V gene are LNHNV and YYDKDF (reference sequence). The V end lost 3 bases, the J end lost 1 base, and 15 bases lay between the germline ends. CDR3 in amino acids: CATSRDGGATNTEAFF. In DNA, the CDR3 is TGTGCCACCAGCAGGGATGGGGGGGCCACGAACACTGAAGCTTTCTTT.

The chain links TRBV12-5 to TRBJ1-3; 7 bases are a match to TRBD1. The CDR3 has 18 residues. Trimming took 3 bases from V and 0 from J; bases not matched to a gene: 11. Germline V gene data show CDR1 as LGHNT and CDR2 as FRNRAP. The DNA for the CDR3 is TGTGCTAGTGGTTTTCGCCCCGGGACAGTAAGCTCTGGAAACACCATATATTTT. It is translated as CASGFRPGTVSSGNTIYF.